This TCR beta chain was documented in a study of graft-versus-host responses after intestinal transplantation. Study context: Recipients underwent multivisceral, liver-intestinal, or isolated intestinal transplants. Induction with anti-thymocyte globulin, then tacrolimus and steroids for three to four years, was given to all recipients.

Study-level results: Marrow from the recipient contained GvH clones, some of which had appeared first in ileum or blood.

Trimming took 3 bases from V and 5 from J, leaving 11 bases between them. Germline V gene data show CDR1 as LGHNA and CDR2 as YNFKEQ. The CDR3 contains 13 residues. About this clone: Its antigen remains unknown.

Measured with immunoSEQ multiplex PCR; TCRdb has only the in-frame clones, and not every one. The data contain 95,000 to 150,000 clones, just under 95% of them singletons. The sequence came from a human donor who received an intestinal transplant. The specimen was unstimulated CD4+ T cells sorted from spleen or lymph node cells, collected before intestinal transplant. The rearrangement links TRBV4-2 to TRBJ2-7; TRBD1 is a possible D gene (7 bases). The CDR3 reads CASSHPRGDEQYF. CDR3 DNA: TGTGCCAGCAGCCACCCCAGGGGGGACGAGCAGTACTTC.